This record looks at one TCR beta chain sequence and its context. What it recognizes is unknown. This sample was included in a study of cytomegalovirus exposure and HLA in healthy donors. Study-wide results and limits: TCR clusters originating in the first cohort tended to co-occur in the approximately 120 validation repertoires, according to a later analysis.

Profiling relied on immunoSEQ multiplex PCR, and the TCRdb table lists in-frame clones only, not all of them. The sample shows 100,000 or so clones, 86% of them seen only once. This CDR3 contains 13 residues. Trimming took 1 base from V and 8 from J, leaving 8 bases between them. CDR1 is SEHNR, CDR2 FQNEAQ, per germline (reference sequence). Sequencing was performed on PBMCs. J is TRBJ1-4 and V is TRBV7-9, with no clear D. This sequence was found in a woman between 18 and 29 years old in good health and CMV-seropositive. The CDR3 loop is CASSLGFREKLFF. The CDR3 DNA sequence: TGTGCCAGCAGCTTAGGGTTTCGGGAAAAACTGTTTTTT.